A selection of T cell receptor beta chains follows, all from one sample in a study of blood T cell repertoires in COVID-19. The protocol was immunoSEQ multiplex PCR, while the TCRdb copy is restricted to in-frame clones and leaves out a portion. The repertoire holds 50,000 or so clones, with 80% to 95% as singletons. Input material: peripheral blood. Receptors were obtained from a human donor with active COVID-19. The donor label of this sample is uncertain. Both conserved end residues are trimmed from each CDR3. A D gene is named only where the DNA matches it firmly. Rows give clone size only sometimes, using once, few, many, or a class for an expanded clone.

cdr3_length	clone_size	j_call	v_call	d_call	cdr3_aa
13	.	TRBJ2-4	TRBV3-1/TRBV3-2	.	ASSQVPGAKNIQY
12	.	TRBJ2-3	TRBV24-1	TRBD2	ATSASGAGDTQY
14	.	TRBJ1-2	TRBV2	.	ASSEKGQKTPAGYT
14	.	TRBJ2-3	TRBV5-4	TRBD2	ASSLLAGGPTDTQY
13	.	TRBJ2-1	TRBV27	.	ASSLAGQFMNEQF
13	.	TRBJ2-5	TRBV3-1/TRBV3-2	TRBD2	ASSYYRGGQETQY
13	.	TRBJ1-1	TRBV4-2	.	ASSQAAERVTEAF
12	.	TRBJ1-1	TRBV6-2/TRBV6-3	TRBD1	ASSYSSGGTEAF
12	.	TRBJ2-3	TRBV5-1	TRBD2	ASSPAGGADTQY
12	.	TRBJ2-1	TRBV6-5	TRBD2	ASGSGGSYNEQF
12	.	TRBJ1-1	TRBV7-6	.	ASSPQVSSTEAF
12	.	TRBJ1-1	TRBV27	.	ASSTPRFNTEAF
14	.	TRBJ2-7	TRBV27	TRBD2	ASSSRPSGRAYEQY
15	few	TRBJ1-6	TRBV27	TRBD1	ASSPRDSVYYNSPLH
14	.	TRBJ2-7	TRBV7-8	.	ASSLARVAKPYEQY
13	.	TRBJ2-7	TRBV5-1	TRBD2	ASSLGASGNYEQY
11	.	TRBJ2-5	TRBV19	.	ASSSGGGETQY
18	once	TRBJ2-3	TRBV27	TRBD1	ASSLSAPGTGGNSTDTQY
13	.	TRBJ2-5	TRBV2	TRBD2	ASSDSSGGAETQY
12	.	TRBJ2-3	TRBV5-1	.	ASSLYQGTDTQY
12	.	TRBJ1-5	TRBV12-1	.	ASSFWQALEPQH
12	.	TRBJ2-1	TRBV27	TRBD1	ASMARTGMNEQF
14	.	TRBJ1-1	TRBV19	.	ASSISRRQLNTEAF
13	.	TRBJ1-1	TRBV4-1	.	ASSPFRGKSTEAF
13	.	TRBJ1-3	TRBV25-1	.	ASSESLGAGNTIY
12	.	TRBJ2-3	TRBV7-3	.	ASSPGSSTDTQY
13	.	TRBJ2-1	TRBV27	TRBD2	ASSFETSGSNEQF
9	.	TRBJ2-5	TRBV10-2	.	ASSETQDQY
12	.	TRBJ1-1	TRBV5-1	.	ASSLGAKNTEAF
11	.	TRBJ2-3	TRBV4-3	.	ASSQEHADTQY
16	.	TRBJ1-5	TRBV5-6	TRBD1	ASSLNGQGVVSNQPQH
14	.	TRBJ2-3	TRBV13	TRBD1	ASSLPGQSSTDTQY
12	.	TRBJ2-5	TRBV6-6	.	ASSSSRAEETQY
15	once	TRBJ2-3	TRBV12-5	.	ASGPGLIWTAQNTQY
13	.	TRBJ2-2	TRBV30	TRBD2	AWSGGGLAGGELF
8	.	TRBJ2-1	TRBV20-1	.	SANTVEQF
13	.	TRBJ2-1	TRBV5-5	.	ASSQLGFQYNEQF
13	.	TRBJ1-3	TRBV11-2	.	ASSWTEGGGNTIY
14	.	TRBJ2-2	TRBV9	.	ASSPGGSANTGELF
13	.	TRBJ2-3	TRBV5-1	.	ASSSTGGRTDTQY
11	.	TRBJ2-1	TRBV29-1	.	SARTTGRNEQF
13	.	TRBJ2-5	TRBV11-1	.	ASSLTDTARATQY
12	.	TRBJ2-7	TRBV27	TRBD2	ASADTSGVTEQY
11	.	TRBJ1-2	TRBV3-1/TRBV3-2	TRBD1	ASSQTGGWGYT
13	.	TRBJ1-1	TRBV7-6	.	ASSLGGQMNTEAF
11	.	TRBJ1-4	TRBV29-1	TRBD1	SVGTGSNEKLF
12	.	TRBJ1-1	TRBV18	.	ASSPGKGDTEAF
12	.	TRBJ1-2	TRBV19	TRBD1	ASSIRDRRNGYT
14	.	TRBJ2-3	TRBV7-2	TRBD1	ASSLGQGALTDTQY
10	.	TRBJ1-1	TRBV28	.	ASSLPPTEAF
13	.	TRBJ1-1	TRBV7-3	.	ASSLRWASYTEAF
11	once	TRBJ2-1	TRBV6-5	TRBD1	ASSRGQVAEQF